The present entry profiles one TCR beta chain with its context. One end of the junction fails to match germline, which may point to a read error. The sample is drawn from a study of blood T cells in healthy people across ages. About the research overall: Template switching captured about one barcoded beta molecule per two T cells.

The CDR3 runs to 15 residues. Germline assignment: CDR1 SSHAT and CDR2 FNYEAQ (reference sequence). With a J-beta primer mix and a sample-barcoded 5' primer, a second PCR ran roughly 7 to 11 cycles. TCRdb redid the calling of the 5' RACE reads with MiXCR, one entry per CDR3 protein. The table lists around 850,000 distinct CDR3 sequences, roughly 35% of them singletons, with over 10% in the top ten. The chain uses TRBV7-7 and TRBJ2-7, with D possibly TRBD1 on 6 matching bases. The origin of this receptor is a man aged 18 to 35 in good health. What was sequenced was blood. DNA for the CDR3: TGTGCTAGCAGCTCATCCCGACAGGTGAAATACGAGCAGTACTTC. It translates to CASSSSRQVKYEQYF.